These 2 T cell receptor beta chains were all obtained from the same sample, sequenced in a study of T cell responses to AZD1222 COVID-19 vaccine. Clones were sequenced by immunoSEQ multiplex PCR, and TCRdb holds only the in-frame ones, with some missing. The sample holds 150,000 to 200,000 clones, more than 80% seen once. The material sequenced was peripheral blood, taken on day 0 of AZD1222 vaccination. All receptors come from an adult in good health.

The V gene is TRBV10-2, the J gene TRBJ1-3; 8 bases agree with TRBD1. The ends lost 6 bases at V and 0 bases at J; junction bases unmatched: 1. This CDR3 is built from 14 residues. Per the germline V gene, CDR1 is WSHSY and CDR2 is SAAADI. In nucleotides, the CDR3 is TGCGCCAGCAGGGGACAGGTCTCTGGAAACACCATATATTTT. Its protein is CASRGQVSGNTIYF.

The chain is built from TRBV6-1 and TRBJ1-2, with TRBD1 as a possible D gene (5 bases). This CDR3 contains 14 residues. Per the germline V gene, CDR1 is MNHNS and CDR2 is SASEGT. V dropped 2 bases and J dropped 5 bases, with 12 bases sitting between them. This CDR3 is CASSEQGVSYGYTF. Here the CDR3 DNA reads TGTGCCAGCAGTGAACAGGGAGTTAGTTATGGCTACACCTTC.